The rows below give T cell receptor beta chains drawn from one sample of a study of blood T cell repertoires in COVID-19. Sequenced by immunoSEQ multiplex PCR; TCRdb stores in-frame clones only, minus some. Of roughly 670,000 clones detected, about 90% appear once; the ten largest clones hold under 0.3%. The sequenced material came from peripheral blood. The receptors derive from a woman between 18 and 29 years old with acute or convalescent COVID-19. Each CDR3 is given with its conserved first and last residue. The D gene is left open where the match is weak. Size is stated for part of the rows, as once, few or many counts, or as a class when the clone is expanded.

D gene,CDR3 length,clone size,V gene,J gene,CDR3 protein,CDR3 DNA
TRBD2,15,-,TRBV30,TRBJ2-2,CAWSLAGGLTGELFF,TGTGCCTGGAGCTTAGCGGGGGGGCTTACCGGGGAGCTGTTTTTT
-,15,-,TRBV18,TRBJ2-7,CASSPPSQAPYEQYF,TGTGCCAGCTCACCACCGTCGCAAGCTCCCTACGAGCAGTACTTC
-,16,once,TRBV11-2,TRBJ1-1,CASSLGGQGMNTEAFF,TGTGCCAGCAGCTTAGGGGGCCAGGGGATGAACACTGAAGCTTTCTTT
TRBD1,16,-,TRBV9,TRBJ1-2,CASSGTDRGRLDGYTF,TGTGCCAGCAGCGGAACGGACAGGGGGCGCTTAGATGGCTACACCTTC
-,15,-,TRBV11-2,TRBJ1-1,CASSLEGRGGTEAFF,TGTGCCAGCAGCTTAGAAGGGCGGGGGGGGACTGAAGCTTTCTTT
TRBD1,15,once,TRBV4-1,TRBJ2-1,CASSQEGQAYNEQFF,TGCGCCAGCAGCCAAGAGGGACAGGCATACAATGAGCAGTTCTTC
TRBD2,16,-,TRBV4-2,TRBJ2-1,CASSPQGDSGVNEQFF,TGTGCCAGCAGCCCGCAAGGTGATAGCGGGGTGAATGAGCAGTTCTTC
-,17,few,TRBV4-3,TRBJ2-3,CASSQDRPLAGADTQYF,TGCGCCAGCAGCCAAGACCGGCCACTAGCTGGGGCAGATACGCAGTATTTT
TRBD1,15,-,TRBV6-1,TRBJ2-3,CASSEAGQGSDTQYF,TGTGCCAGCAGTGAAGCTGGACAGGGCTCAGATACGCAGTATTTT
TRBD1,17,-,TRBV2,TRBJ2-5,CASSARTGDRIQETQYF,TGTGCCAGCAGTGCCAGGACAGGGGACAGGATCCAAGAGACCCAGTACTTC
-,11,-,TRBV19,TRBJ1-3,CATTAGNTIYF,TGTGCCACGACAGCCGGAAACACCATATATTTT
TRBD1,13,-,TRBV25-1,TRBJ1-1,CASRDRQGTEAFF,TGTGCCAGCAGAGACCGACAGGGCACTGAAGCTTTCTTT
TRBD1,18,-,TRBV6-1,TRBJ1-5,CASSEAGTGRYSNQPQHF,TGTGCCAGCAGTGAAGCGGGGACAGGCCGCTATAGCAATCAGCCCCAGCATTTT
TRBD2,18,-,TRBV5-4,TRBJ2-3,CASSLVGGSGGALVTQYF,TGTGCCAGCAGCTTGGTAGGCGGTAGCGGGGGGGCCCTAGTTACGCAGTATTTT
-,13,-,TRBV14,TRBJ1-1,CASSLQMNTEAFF,TGTGCCAGCAGCCTACAGATGAACACTGAAGCTTTCTTT
-,14,-,TRBV2,TRBJ1-1,CASSDQEKNTEAFF,TGTGCCAGCAGTGACCAGGAAAAGAACACTGAAGCTTTCTTT
TRBD1,15,-,TRBV7-3,TRBJ2-2,CASSSTGGQGGELFF,TGTGCCAGCAGCTCGACAGGGGGCCAGGGCGGGGAGCTGTTTTTT
-,13,-,TRBV6-5,TRBJ2-6,CASSRSGANVLTF,TGTGCCAGCAGCCGTTCTGGGGCCAACGTCCTGACTTTC
-,15,-,TRBV27,TRBJ2-2,CASSFGDRFTGELFF,TGTGCCAGCAGTTTCGGCGACAGGTTCACCGGGGAGCTGTTTTTT
TRBD2,15,-,TRBV7-2,TRBJ2-3,CASTRDAGGKDTQYF,TGTGCCAGCACCCGGGATGCGGGGGGTAAAGATACGCAGTATTTT
-,13,-,TRBV6-5,TRBJ2-3,CASSYTPLDTQYF,TGTGCCAGCAGTTACACTCCCCTAGATACGCAGTATTTT
TRBD2,15,-,TRBV27,TRBJ2-7,CASSFGGVLSHEQYF,TGTGCCAGCAGTTTTGGGGGGGTCCTTTCCCACGAGCAGTACTTC
-,13,-,TRBV10-3,TRBJ2-2,CAISSANTGELFF,TGTGCCATCAGCAGCGCGAACACCGGGGAGCTGTTTTTT
-,16,-,TRBV4-3,TRBJ2-2,CASSQDPTENTGELFF,TGCGCCAGCAGCCAAGACCCTACAGAGAACACCGGGGAGCTGTTTTTT
TRBD1,12,few,TRBV29-1,TRBJ2-7,CSVRDRVHEQYF,TGCAGCGTGCGGGACAGGGTCCACGAGCAGTACTTC
-,13,-,TRBV6-5,TRBJ1-2,CASTNRANYGYTF,TGTGCCAGCACCAACAGGGCTAACTATGGCTACACCTTC
TRBD2,17,once,TRBV27,TRBJ2-1,CASSPGGGELLLVEQFF,TGTGCCAGCAGTCCCGGCGGGGGGGAATTATTGTTGGTTGAGCAGTTCTTC
-,13,-,TRBV7-2,TRBJ1-1,CASSLSWRTEAFF,TGTGCCAGCAGCTTGTCATGGAGGACTGAAGCTTTCTTT
-,16,-,TRBV21-1,TRBJ2-5,CASSSSGLGLQETQYF,TGTGCCAGCAGCAGTAGCGGGTTAGGGTTACAAGAGACCCAGTACTTC
-,17,-,TRBV14,TRBJ2-2,CASSQSTGYLNTGELFF,TGTGCCAGCAGCCAAAGTACAGGGTACTTAAACACCGGGGAGCTGTTTTTT
TRBD1,16,-,TRBV3-1/TRBV3-2,TRBJ1-1,CASSHRDRGVNTEAFF,TGTGCCAGCAGCCACCGGGACAGGGGCGTGAACACTGAAGCTTTCTTT
-,17,few,TRBV4-3,TRBJ2-7,CASSQDIIGSLITEQYF,TGCGCCAGCAGCCAAGATATCATCGGGTCCCTAATTACCGAGCAGTACTTC
-,17,-,TRBV3-1/TRBV3-2,TRBJ1-5,CASSQDLLAGDFQPQHF,TGTGCCAGCAGCCAAGATCTTTTGGCAGGGGATTTCCAGCCCCAGCATTTT
-,13,few,TRBV6-5,TRBJ1-1,CASTPRGGVEAFF,TGTGCCAGCACCCCCCGGGGGGGCGTTGAAGCTTTCTTT
TRBD2,15,-,TRBV11-3,TRBJ2-7,CASSKERGGGYEQYF,TGTGCCAGCAGCAAGGAACGAGGCGGGGGCTACGAGCAGTACTTC
-,15,-,TRBV19,TRBJ1-2,CASSIGGLLNYGYTF,TGTGCCAGTAGTATAGGGGGGCTCCTTAACTATGGCTACACCTTC
-,17,-,TRBV14,TRBJ2-1,CASSQDRNGVAYNEQFF,TGTGCCAGCAGCCAAGATCGGAACGGGGTGGCCTACAATGAGCAGTTCTTC
-,16,-,TRBV4-2,TRBJ1-2,CASSQDSASKRYGYTF,TGTGCCAGCAGCCAAGATAGCGCCAGCAAACGCTATGGCTACACCTTC
-,14,few,TRBV7-8,TRBJ1-2,CASSFLRQPYGYTF,TGTGCCAGCAGCTTCTTGCGGCAACCCTATGGCTACACCTTC
-,15,-,TRBV5-1,TRBJ2-7,CASSSEGQPSYEQYF,TGCGCCAGCAGCTCGGAGGGACAGCCATCCTACGAGCAGTACTTC
-,11,-,TRBV5-1,TRBJ1-4,CTRGANEKLFF,TGCACCAGGGGAGCTAATGAAAAACTGTTTTTT
TRBD1,16,-,TRBV19,TRBJ1-2,CASSIDLGQGNYGYTF,TGTGCCAGTAGTATAGATTTGGGACAGGGGAACTATGGCTACACCTTC
-,13,-,TRBV6-5,TRBJ1-2,CASSLELKVGYTF,TGTGCCAGCAGCCTAGAGTTAAAGGTCGGCTACACCTTC
TRBD2,15,-,TRBV5-4,TRBJ2-5,CASSLGRGLAETQYF,TGTGCCAGCAGCTTGGGGCGAGGACTAGCAGAGACCCAGTACTTC
-,13,-,TRBV12-3/TRBV12-4,TRBJ1-2,CASSRQVIDGYTF,TGTGCCAGCAGTCGACAGGTTATCGATGGCTACACCTTC
-,14,-,TRBV29-1,TRBJ2-2,CSVGGHWNTGELFF,TGCAGCGTTGGGGGACACTGGAACACCGGGGAGCTGTTTTTT
-,14,once,TRBV27,TRBJ1-4,CASKIGATNEKLFF,TGTGCCAGCAAGATCGGTGCAACTAATGAAAAACTGTTTTTT
-,13,-,TRBV6-5,TRBJ1-6,CASRYTTQTPLHF,TGTGCCAGCAGATATACAACCCAGACACCCCTCCACTTT
-,15,-,TRBV7-9,TRBJ1-6,CASSPIQHYNSPLHF,TGTGCCAGCAGCCCGATACAACACTATAATTCACCCCTCCACTTT
TRBD1,16,-,TRBV10-3,TRBJ2-6,CAISESTGGGANVLTF,TGTGCCATCAGTGAGTCCACAGGGGGTGGGGCCAACGTCCTGACTTTC
-,13,-,TRBV7-2,TRBJ2-3,CASSSSEDSTQYF,TGTGCCAGCAGCTCCTCAGAGGACAGCACGCAGTATTTT
-,13,once,TRBV27,TRBJ1-5,CASSFGSKQPQHF,TGTGCCAGCAGTTTTGGCAGTAAACAGCCCCAGCATTTT
TRBD2,18,-,TRBV7-6,TRBJ2-2,CASSLLYPSGGASGELFF,TGTGCCAGCAGCCTACTTTACCCTAGCGGGGGGGCCTCCGGGGAGCTGTTTTTT